This record looks at one T cell receptor beta chain sequence and its context. What it binds is unknown. The entry originates in a study of Graves' ophthalmopathy and Graves' hyperthyroidism. Trimming removed 6 bases at V and 0 bases at J, with 14 bases between. The CDR3 sequence is 15 residues long. Germline-derived CDR1 and CDR2 are MDHEN and SYDVKM. General study findings and limits: Progression of ophthalmopathy was predicted by the model with about 66% sensitivity and about 72% specificity.

RNA transcripts provided the template for amplifying TCR beta CDR3 regions. HTBI-primed RT-PCR formed the first round, and a multiplex PCR formed the second. TCRdb independently ran MiXCR on the multiplex PCR reads; one entry per CDR3 protein. The sample contains approximately 210,000 distinct CDR3 sequences, roughly 29% of which appear only once. The sequenced sample consisted of peripheral blood. The gene calls are TRBV28 and TRBJ1-2; a possible D gene is TRBD1 (6 bases). The TCR sequence derives from a man aged 45-65 years with Graves' ophthalmopathy. CDR3 bases: TGTGCCAGCAGACCAGGGGCGGCACCTAACTATGGCTACACCTTC. Translation: CASRPGAAPNYGYTF.